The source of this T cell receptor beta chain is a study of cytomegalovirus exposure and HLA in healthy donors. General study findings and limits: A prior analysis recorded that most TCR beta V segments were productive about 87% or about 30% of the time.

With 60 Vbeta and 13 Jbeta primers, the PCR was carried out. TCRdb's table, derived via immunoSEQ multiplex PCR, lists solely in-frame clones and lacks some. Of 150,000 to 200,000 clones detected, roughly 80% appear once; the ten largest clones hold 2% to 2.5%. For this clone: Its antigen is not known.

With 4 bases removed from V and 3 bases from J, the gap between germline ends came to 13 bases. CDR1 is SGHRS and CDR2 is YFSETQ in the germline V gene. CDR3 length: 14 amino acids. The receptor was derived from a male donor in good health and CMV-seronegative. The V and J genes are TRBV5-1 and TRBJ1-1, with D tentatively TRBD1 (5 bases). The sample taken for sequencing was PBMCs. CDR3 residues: CASSRTGGDTEAFF. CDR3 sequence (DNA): TGCGCCAGCAGCCGCACCGGGGGTGACACTGAAGCTTTCTTT.